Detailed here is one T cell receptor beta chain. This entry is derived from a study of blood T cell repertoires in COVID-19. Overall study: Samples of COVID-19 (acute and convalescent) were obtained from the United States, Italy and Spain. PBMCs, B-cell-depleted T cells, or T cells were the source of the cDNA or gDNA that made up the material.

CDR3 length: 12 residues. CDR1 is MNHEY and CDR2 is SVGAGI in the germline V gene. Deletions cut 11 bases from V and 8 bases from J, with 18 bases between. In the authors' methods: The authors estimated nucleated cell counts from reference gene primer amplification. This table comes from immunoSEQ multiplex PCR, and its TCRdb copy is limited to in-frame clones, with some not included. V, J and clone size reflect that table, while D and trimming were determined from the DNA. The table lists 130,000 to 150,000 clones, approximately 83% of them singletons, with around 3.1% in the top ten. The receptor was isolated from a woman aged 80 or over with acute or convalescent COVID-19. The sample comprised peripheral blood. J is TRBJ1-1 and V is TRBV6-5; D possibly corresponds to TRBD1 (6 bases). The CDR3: CAGRRQAREAFF. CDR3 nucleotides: TGTGCCGGGAGAAGACAGGCCCGGGAAGCTTTCTTT.